The clone carrying this T cell receptor beta chain has just a few counts. Per the original methods: Reference gene primer amplification yielded estimated nucleated cell counts. Clones were read by immunoSEQ multiplex PCR, and TCRdb kept only the in-frame ones, dropping some. The V and J calls and clone size are taken from that table; D and trimming were inferred from the DNA. Of 150,000 to 200,000 clones listed, 65% to 85% are singletons. Assignments of participants to cohorts depended upon their own reported clinical history. This specimen comes from a study of blood T cell repertoires in COVID-19. About the research overall: From the United States, Italy and Spain came samples of acute and convalescent COVID-19. PBMCs, B-cell-depleted T cells, or T cells were the source of the cDNA or gDNA that made up the material.

The length of the CDR3 is 12 residues. Germline V gene lookup returns CDR1 ENHRY and CDR2 SYGVKD. Trimming removed 4 bases from V and 8 bases from J, with 11 bases in between. Sequencing was carried out using PBMCs or T cells enriched from blood (not recorded which). The TCR sequence derives from a middle-aged woman with acute COVID-19. V is TRBV10-3 and J is TRBJ1-2; D gene ambiguous. This CDR3 reads CAISGREGGYTF. The CDR3, as DNA: TGTGCCATCAGTGGGAGGGAGGGCGGCTACACCTTC.